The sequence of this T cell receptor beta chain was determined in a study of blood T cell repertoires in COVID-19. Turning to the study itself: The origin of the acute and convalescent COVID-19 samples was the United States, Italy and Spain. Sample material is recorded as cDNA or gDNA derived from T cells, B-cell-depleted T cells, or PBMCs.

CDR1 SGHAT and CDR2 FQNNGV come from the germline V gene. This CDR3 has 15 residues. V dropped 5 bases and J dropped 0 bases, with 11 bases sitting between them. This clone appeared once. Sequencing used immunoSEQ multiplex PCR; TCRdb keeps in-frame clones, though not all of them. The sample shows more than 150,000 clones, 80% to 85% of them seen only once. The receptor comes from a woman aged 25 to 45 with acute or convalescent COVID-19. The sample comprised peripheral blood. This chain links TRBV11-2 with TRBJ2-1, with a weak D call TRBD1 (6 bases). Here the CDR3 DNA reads TGTGCCAGCAGCACCAGGGGTAGCTCCTACAATGAGCAGTTCTTC. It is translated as CASSTRGSSYNEQFF.